Listed below are T cell receptor beta chains from one sample, sequenced in a study of regulatory T cells in long-lasting Graves disease. From the multiplex PCR reads, TCRdb called clonotypes with MiXCR, one entry per CDR3 protein. The sample has 400,000 to 550,000 distinct CDR3 sequences, about a sixth seen once. These sequences were also reported in another study, on T cells in Graves' hyperthyroidism and ophthalmopathy.

Sequencing used peripheral blood mononuclear cells (PBMCs), obtained at new diagnosis, from a patient treated with antithyroid drugs. These receptors were taken from a woman younger than 30 with Graves disease. CDR3s include the opening cysteine and the closing phenylalanine or tryptophan. A D gene is named only where the DNA matches it firmly. Size is stated for part of the rows, as once, few or many counts, or as a class when the clone is expanded.

V	size	D	J	length	CDR3	DNA
TRBV7-9	-	-	TRBJ2-3	17	CASSLGAPTVGTDTQYF	TGCGCCAGCAGCCTAGGTGCCCCCACGGTGGGCACAGATACGCAGTATTTT
TRBV20-1	many	TRBD1	TRBJ1-2	14	CSARDNDRAGGYTF	TGCAGTGCTAGAGATAACGACAGGGCAGGGGGCTACACCTTC
TRBV12-3/TRBV12-4	many	-	TRBJ1-2	14	CASSENALPYGYTF	TGTGCCAGCAGTGAGAACGCCCTCCCCTATGGCTACACCTTC
TRBV7-6	-	TRBD2	TRBJ2-3	14	CASSLEAGGDTQYF	TGTGCCAGCAGCTTAGAAGCGGGAGGAGATACGCAGTATTTT
TRBV27	-	TRBD1	TRBJ2-7	15	CASSSGTGIYYEQYF	TGTGCCAGCAGTTCGGGGACAGGGATATACTACGAGCAGTACTTC
TRBV6-1	-	-	TRBJ1-5	17	CASSARDTVSPNQPQHF	TGTGCCAGCAGTGCCCGGGACACTGTATCCCCAAATCAGCCCCAGCATTTT
TRBV5-1	-	-	TRBJ1-1	15	CASSLDRLEYTEAFF	TGCGCCAGCAGCTTGGACAGGCTGGAGTACACTGAAGCTTTCTTT
TRBV2	many	TRBD1	TRBJ2-7	14	CASSDRDSFYEQYF	TGTGCCAGCAGTGATAGGGACAGTTTCTACGAGCAGTACTTC
TRBV7-9	many	-	TRBJ1-2	13	CASSFYSGYGYTF	TGTGCCAGCAGCTTCTACAGCGGCTATGGCTACACCTTC
TRBV7-9	few	TRBD2	TRBJ2-1	18	CASSLESGRPEINNEQFF	TGTGCCAGCAGCTTAGAGAGCGGGAGGCCCGAAATTAACAATGAGCAGTTCTTC
TRBV28	many	-	TRBJ1-2	15	CASIRAGPRPYGYTF	TGTGCCAGCATTCGGGCGGGACCCCGGCCCTATGGCTACACCTTC
TRBV27	many	TRBD1	TRBJ1-5	14	CASSPGQGGQPQHF	TGTGCCAGCAGTCCCGGACAGGGGGGTCAGCCCCAGCATTTT
TRBV28	few	-	TRBJ1-3	15	CASSPGPSSGNTIYF	TGTGCCAGCAGCCCCGGACCGAGCTCTGGAAACACCATATATTTT
TRBV7-9	-	-	TRBJ1-6	15	CASSLFVEDNSPLHF	TGTGCCAGCAGCTTATTCGTGGAGGATAATTCACCCCTCCACTTT
TRBV19	few	-	TRBJ1-1	13	CASSAAGNTEAFF	TGTGCCAGTAGTGCTGCAGGGAACACTGAAGCTTTCTTT
TRBV4-1	many	-	TRBJ1-5	13	CASSQDSVQPQHF	TGCGCCAGCAGCCAAGATTCTGTTCAGCCCCAGCATTTT
TRBV29-1	many	-	TRBJ2-1	17	CSVVSFGETSFYNEQFF	TGCAGCGTTGTTTCCTTCGGAGAAACTAGTTTCTACAATGAGCAGTTCTTC
TRBV7-2	many	TRBD2	TRBJ2-7	16	CASSLGGALPSGEQYF	TGTGCCAGCAGCTTAGGAGGGGCTCTCCCTAGCGGCGAGCAGTACTTC
TRBV6-1	many	-	TRBJ2-1	14	CASSLREMYNEQFF	TGTGCCAGCAGTCTCCGGGAAATGTACAATGAGCAGTTCTTC
TRBV7-3	few	-	TRBJ2-2	15	CASSFEGARTGELFF	TGTGCCAGCAGCTTTGAGGGAGCGAGAACCGGGGAGCTGTTTTTT
TRBV6-1	-	TRBD2	TRBJ2-3	16	CASSVSSGYSTDTQYF	TGTGCCAGCAGCGTTTCTAGCGGATATAGCACAGATACGCAGTATTTT
TRBV20-1	-	TRBD2	TRBJ2-1	16	CSAQTRSGSSYNEQFF	TGCAGTGCTCAAACCCGCAGCGGGAGCTCCTACAATGAGCAGTTCTTC
TRBV7-9	many	-	TRBJ2-5	16	CASSFKQVLAEETQYF	TGTGCCAGCAGCTTCAAGCAAGTACTAGCAGAAGAGACCCAGTACTTC
TRBV18	few	TRBD2	TRBJ2-1	17	CASSPYTGTSGRGEQFF	TGTGCCAGCTCACCCTACACTGGGACTAGCGGGAGGGGTGAGCAGTTCTTC
TRBV11-1	many	-	TRBJ2-1	15	CASSLAGGLQNEQFF	TGTGCCAGCAGCTTAGCGGGGGGACTGCAAAATGAGCAGTTCTTC
TRBV19	many	-	TRBJ2-4	17	CASSIVGGPWDRSIQYF	TGTGCCAGTAGTATAGTGGGGGGGCCCTGGGATCGAAGCATTCAGTACTTC
TRBV6-6	-	-	TRBJ1-6	14	CASSYSMPNSPLHF	TGTGCCAGCAGTTACTCGATGCCGAATTCACCCCTCCACTTT
TRBV28	few	TRBD2	TRBJ2-1	14	CASRWGLANNEQFF	TGTGCCAGCAGATGGGGACTAGCGAACAATGAGCAGTTCTTC
TRBV20-1	-	TRBD2	TRBJ2-1	15	CSAISLAGTYNEQFF	TGCAGTGCTATTTCCCTAGCGGGAACATACAATGAGCAGTTCTTC
TRBV20-1	many	-	TRBJ2-5	12	CSAMGPRWTQYF	TGCAGTGCTATGGGACCTCGGTGGACCCAGTACTTC
TRBV3-1	few	TRBD2	TRBJ2-3	16	CASSQWASGYTDTQYF	TGTGCCAGCAGCCAATGGGCTAGCGGGTACACAGATACGCAGTATTTT
TRBV12-3/TRBV12-4	many	-	TRBJ2-3	13	CASRQRSTDTQYF	TGTGCCAGCAGGCAAAGATCGACAGATACGCAGTATTTT
TRBV2	many	-	TRBJ1-1	14	CASNLGTSSAEAFF	TGTGCCAGCAACCTCGGGACCTCGAGCGCTGAAGCTTTCTTT
TRBV7-3	few	TRBD1	TRBJ2-1	12	CASSSIRQGPFF	TGTGCCAGCAGCTCGATCAGACAGGGGCCGTTCTTC
TRBV5-1	many	-	TRBJ2-1	15	CASSSSTASYNEQFF	TGCGCCAGCAGCTCCTCGACAGCATCCTACAATGAGCAGTTCTTC
TRBV18	many	-	TRBJ1-2	14	CASSPGRTNYGYTF	TGTGCCAGCTCACCAGGACGGACTAACTATGGCTACACCTTC
TRBV12-3/TRBV12-4	few	-	TRBJ2-1	15	CASSPHVGSFNEQFF	TGTGCCAGCAGTCCCCACGTGGGCAGTTTCAATGAGCAGTTCTTC
TRBV7-2	-	-	TRBJ2-4	17	CASSLVGGVMVGNIQYF	TGTGCCAGCAGCTTAGTGGGGGGAGTCATGGTTGGGAACATTCAGTACTTC
TRBV14	few	-	TRBJ2-7	17	CASSPPAVDRGFYEQYF	TGTGCCAGCAGCCCACCTGCTGTGGATAGGGGGTTCTACGAGCAGTACTTC
TRBV12-3/TRBV12-4	-	-	TRBJ1-3	18	CASSPGSLLGNPGNTIYF	TGTGCCAGCAGCCCGGGGTCTCTTCTAGGGAATCCTGGAAACACCATATATTTT
TRBV7-2	-	-	TRBJ2-5	14	CASSIRTIQETQYF	TGTGCCAGCAGCATAAGGACTATCCAAGAGACCCAGTACTTC
TRBV5-1	few	-	TRBJ2-7	15	CASNPTGVVAYEQYF	TGCGCCAGCAACCCCACGGGAGTAGTCGCGTACGAGCAGTACTTC
TRBV5-1	few	-	TRBJ1-5	13	CASSLAQNQPQHF	TGCGCCAGCAGCTTGGCCCAGAATCAGCCCCAGCATTTT
TRBV5-6	-	-	TRBJ2-6	18	CASSLEGAPISGANVLTF	TGTGCCAGCAGCTTGGAAGGGGCGCCCATCTCTGGGGCCAACGTCCTGACTTTC
TRBV7-9	few	-	TRBJ2-5	15	CASSLVVQLQETQYF	TGTGCCAGCAGCTTAGTGGTACAGCTCCAAGAGACCCAGTACTTC
TRBV28	-	-	TRBJ2-7	14	CASTTTGIAYEQYF	TGTGCCAGCACCACGACAGGAATTGCCTACGAGCAGTACTTC
TRBV29-1	many	-	TRBJ2-1	17	CSVEIVTGSIRSNEQFF	TGCAGCGTTGAGATAGTGACGGGTTCCATCCGGAGCAATGAGCAGTTCTTC
TRBV20-1	-	-	TRBJ2-7	13	CSAARAGEYGQYF	TGCAGTGCTGCGCGGGCCGGGGAGTACGGGCAGTACTTC
TRBV20-1	many	TRBD2	TRBJ2-1	14	CSASLAGVYNEQFF	TGCAGTGCTAGTTTAGCGGGAGTCTACAATGAGCAGTTCTTC
TRBV28	-	-	TRBJ2-5	14	CASSPPSNQETQYF	TGTGCCAGCAGTCCCCCGTCGAACCAAGAGACCCAGTACTTC
TRBV10-3	few	-	TRBJ1-5	14	CAISESGGNQPQHF	TGTGCCATCAGTGAGTCGGGGGGAAATCAGCCCCAGCATTTT
TRBV6-1	few	-	TRBJ2-6	16	CASSGPQGSGANVLTF	TGTGCCAGCAGTGGCCCCCAGGGCAGCGGGGCCAACGTCCTGACTTTC